This TCR beta chain derives from a study of beta chain features in type 1 diabetes. Overall study: Healthy donors and patients had similar age, gender and cell yields.

The whole isolated RNA underwent reverse transcription, so sequencing captured expressed TCRB transcripts. An average approximately 3.7 million reads came from naive, central memory and regulatory T cell samples. The table came from immunoSEQ multiplex PCR; TCRdb's copy has only in-frame clones and leaves some out. In the table there are fewer than 250,000 clones, 14% of which are singletons. J lost 4 bases, V lost 0 bases, and 8 bases had no gene match. CDR3 size: 16 residues. Per the germline V gene, CDR1 is SGHRS and CDR2 is YFSETQ. General observations from the study: Relative to healthy donors, patients appeared to have naive, central memory and Treg TCRB repertoires that were more similar. Shortening of TCRB CDR3s, moderate but significant, appeared in all four CD4+ subsets of Type 1 diabetes patients.

The count of this clone is one. Its antigen is currently unknown. The sample taken for sequencing was naive CD4+ T cells from blood. The V gene is TRBV5-1, the J gene TRBJ2-5; 8 bases are shared with TRBD1. This TCR came from a woman aged 40 to 50 in good health. This CDR3 is CASSLGTGRLGETQYF. The CDR3 coding sequence is TGCGCCAGCAGCTTGGGGACAGGGCGTTTGGGAGAGACCCAGTACTTC.